The TCR beta chain described here comes from a study of T cell repertoires in cytomegalovirus infection. TCRdb reprocessed the reads with MiXCR, giving one entry per CDR3 protein. Here the sample spans around 350,000 distinct CDR3 sequences, roughly 18% being singletons. Trimming shortened V by 5 bases and J by 2 bases, and 9 bases separated the two germline ends. The germline gives CDR1 SGHAT, CDR2 FQNNGV. The CDR3 runs 13 residues. This clonotype was observed at least ten times. The genes are TRBV11-2 and TRBJ1-2; D gene unclear. The sample consisted of PBMCs. The sequence came from a human donor in good health (CMV status not recorded). Some clones in this sample may be carry-over from other donors' samples. For the CDR3, the DNA is TGTGCCAGCAGCCTAAACAGAAACTATGGCTACACCTTC. It specifies CASSLNRNYGYTF.